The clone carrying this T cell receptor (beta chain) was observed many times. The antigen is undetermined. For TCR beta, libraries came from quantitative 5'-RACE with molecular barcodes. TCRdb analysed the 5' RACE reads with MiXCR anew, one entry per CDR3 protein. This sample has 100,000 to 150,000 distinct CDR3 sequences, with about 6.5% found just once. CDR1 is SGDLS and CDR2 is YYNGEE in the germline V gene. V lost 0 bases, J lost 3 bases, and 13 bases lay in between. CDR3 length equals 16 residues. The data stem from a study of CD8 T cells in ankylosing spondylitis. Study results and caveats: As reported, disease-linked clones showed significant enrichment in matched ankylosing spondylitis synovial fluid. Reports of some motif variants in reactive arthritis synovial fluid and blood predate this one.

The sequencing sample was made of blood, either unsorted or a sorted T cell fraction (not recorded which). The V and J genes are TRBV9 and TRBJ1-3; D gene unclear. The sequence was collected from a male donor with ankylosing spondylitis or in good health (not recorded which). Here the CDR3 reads CASSVAGLGFGNTIYF. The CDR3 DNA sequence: TGTGCCAGCAGCGTAGCCGGATTGGGGTTTGGAAACACCATATATTTT.